The sequence of this T cell receptor beta chain was determined in a study of cytomegalovirus exposure and HLA in healthy donors. V lost 7 bases and J lost 4; bases outside the gene matches: 15. Looked up from germline, CDR1 is SQVTM and CDR2 is ANQGSEA. The CDR3 is 15 amino acids. PCR amplification relied on 60 Vbeta primers (plus 13 Jbeta primers). Original methodology: Later work found 80 million to 85 million unique TCR beta chains, with 9 million to 13 million shared. Clones were sequenced by immunoSEQ multiplex PCR, and TCRdb holds only the in-frame ones, with some missing. D and trimming were read from the DNA, whereas the V and J calls and clone size are those reported in that table. The sample shows about 190,000 clones, around 75% of them seen only once.

The specimen sequenced was PBMCs. The sequence was obtained from a woman younger than 45 in good health and CMV-seronegative. V usage is TRBV29-1 and J usage is TRBJ2-7, with 8 bases matching TRBD1. CDR3 nucleotides: TGCAGCGCCAGGACAGGGAAGAGGCTAGGGTACGAGCAGTACTTC. It encodes CSARTGKRLGYEQYF.